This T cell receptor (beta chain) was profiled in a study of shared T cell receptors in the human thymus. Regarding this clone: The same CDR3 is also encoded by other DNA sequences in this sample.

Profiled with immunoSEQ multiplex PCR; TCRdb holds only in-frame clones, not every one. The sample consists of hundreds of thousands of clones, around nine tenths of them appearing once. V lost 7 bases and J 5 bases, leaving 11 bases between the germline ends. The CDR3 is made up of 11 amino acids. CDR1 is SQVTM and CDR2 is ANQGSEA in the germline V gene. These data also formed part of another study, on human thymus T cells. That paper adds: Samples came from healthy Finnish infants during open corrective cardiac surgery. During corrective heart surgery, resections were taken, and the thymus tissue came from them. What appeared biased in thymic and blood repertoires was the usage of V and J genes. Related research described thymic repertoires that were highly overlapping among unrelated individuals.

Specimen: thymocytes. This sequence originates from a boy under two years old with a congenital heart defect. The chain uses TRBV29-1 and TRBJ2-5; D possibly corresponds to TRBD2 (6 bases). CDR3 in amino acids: CSGGGRETQYF. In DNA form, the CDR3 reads TGCAGCGGTGGGGGGAGGGAGACCCAGTACTTC. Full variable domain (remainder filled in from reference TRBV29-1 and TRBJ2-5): SAVISQKPSRDICQRGTSLTIQCQVDSQVTMMFWYRQQPGQSLTLIATANQGSEATYESGFVIDKFPISRPNLTFSTLTVSNMSPEDSSIYLCSGGGRETQYFGPGTRLLVL.